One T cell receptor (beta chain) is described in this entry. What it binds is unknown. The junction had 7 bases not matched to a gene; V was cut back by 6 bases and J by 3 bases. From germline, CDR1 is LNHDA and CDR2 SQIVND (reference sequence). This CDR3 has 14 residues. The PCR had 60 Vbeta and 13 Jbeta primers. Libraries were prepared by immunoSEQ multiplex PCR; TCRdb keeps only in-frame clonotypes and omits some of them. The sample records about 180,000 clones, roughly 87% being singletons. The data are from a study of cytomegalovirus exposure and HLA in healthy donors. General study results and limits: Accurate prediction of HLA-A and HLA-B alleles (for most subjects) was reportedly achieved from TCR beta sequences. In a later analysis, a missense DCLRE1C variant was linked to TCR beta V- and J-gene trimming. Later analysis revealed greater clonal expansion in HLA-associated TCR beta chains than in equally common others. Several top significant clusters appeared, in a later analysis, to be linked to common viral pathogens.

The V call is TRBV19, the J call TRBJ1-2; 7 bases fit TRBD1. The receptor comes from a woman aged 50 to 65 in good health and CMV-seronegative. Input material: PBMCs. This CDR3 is CASRTDREDYGYTF. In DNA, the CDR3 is TGTGCCAGTAGGACCGACAGGGAAGACTATGGCTACACCTTC.